This TCR beta chain originates from a study of relationships among human T cell subsets. Whole-study findings and limits: Clones with over 100 reads held over 60% of CD8+ cytotoxic sequences.

This clonotype is judged medium-sized. What it binds is not known. TCR alpha and beta CDR3s were amplified from mRNA by semiquantitative ARM-PCR. ARM-PCR used tagged nested gene-specific primers, then communal superprimers for exponential amplification. TCRdb recomputed calls from the multiplex PCR reads with MiXCR, one row per CDR3 protein. The sample yields under 15,000 distinct CDR3 sequences, over 60% seen once. CDR3 size: 17 residues. Germline CDR1 SGHVT, CDR2 SQSDAQ. The Th1 cells were the flow-through after CD25, CD56 and CD294 bead selections. The clonotype originates from a man aged 40-49 years in good health. The chain recombines TRBV7-4 with TRBJ2-1, with 8 bases matching TRBD2. The DNA matches TRBJ2-7 better at its end, which makes the J call doubtful. The sequenced sample was CD4+ Th1 cells sorted from blood. DNA for the CDR3: TGTGCCAGCAGCCGGATTTTTCTCGGACTAGCCTCTTACGAGCAGTACTTC. Protein product: CASSRIFLGLASYEQYF.